Given below is one T cell receptor (beta chain) in context. Antigen unknown. The data originate from a study of cytomegalovirus exposure and HLA in healthy donors. Study-wide context: Assignment to the Caucasian-associated ancestry cluster applied to 75% to 85% of the approximately 400 genotyped donors. Points from the study as a whole: Among the sequence variants, a highly shared cluster was likely an artifact of sequencing.

Primers: 60 Vbeta forward and 13 Jbeta reverse. This table comes from immunoSEQ multiplex PCR, and its TCRdb copy is limited to in-frame clones, with some not included. In the table there are some 150,000 clones, 65% to 85% of which are singletons. CDR1 and CDR2 (germline): MDHEN, SYDVKM. J gave up 4 bases and V 6 bases, and 6 bases lay outside the gene matches. CDR3 size: 14 residues. The source is a middle-aged woman in good health and CMV-seropositive. This rearrangement joins TRBV28 to TRBJ2-3; 8 positions agree with TRBD2. Sequencing used PBMCs. The CDR3 coding sequence is TGTGCCAGCAGATCCGGGACTAGGGCAGATACGCAGTATTTT. Protein product: CASRSGTRADTQYF.